The rows below give T cell receptor beta chains drawn from one sample of a study of blood T cells in healthy people across ages. TCRdb recomputed calls from the 5' RACE reads with MiXCR, one row per CDR3 protein. The repertoire holds roughly 1,700,000 distinct CDR3 sequences, with 28% as singletons. Sequenced sample: blood. Receptors originate from a woman aged 25-40 years in good health. The CDR3 runs from the conserved cysteine through the conserved F or W. D genes are given only for firm matches. The size of a clone is reported for some rows only, either as once, few or many, or as a class for expanded clones.

CDR3 protein	CDR3 DNA	clone size	D gene	J gene	V gene
CASSGNGGYGYTF	TGTGCCAGCAGTGGAAACGGAGGCTATGGCTACACCTTC	-	-	TRBJ1-2	TRBV25-1
CASSRLERESDTQYF	TGTGCCAGCAGCCGTCTGGAGCGGGAGTCAGATACGCAGTATTTT	-	TRBD2	TRBJ2-3	TRBV7-2
CASSPLARSPYNEQFF	TGTGCCAGCAGCCCCCTGGCTCGTTCACCCTACAATGAGCAGTTCTTC	many	-	TRBJ2-1	TRBV9
CASSELSGDHGYTF	TGTGCCAGCAGTGAATTGTCAGGGGACCATGGCTACACCTTC	-	-	TRBJ1-2	TRBV25-1
CASSPGRVLYEQYF	TGTGCCAGTAGTCCGGGACGGGTGCTCTACGAGCAGTACTTC	-	-	TRBJ2-7	TRBV19
CASSPEDEKLFF	TGTGCCAGCAGTCCCGAGGATGAAAAACTGTTTTTT	-	-	TRBJ1-4	TRBV6-6
CSARDGRDSNTGELFF	TGCAGTGCTAGAGATGGCAGGGACTCGAACACCGGGGAGCTGTTTTTT	-	-	TRBJ2-2	TRBV20-1
CASSVRDRAIYTQYF	TGCGCCAGCAGCGTCCGGGACAGGGCCATCTATACGCAGTATTTT	-	TRBD1	TRBJ2-3	TRBV5-1
CASSFGVTGANVLTF	TGCGCCAGCAGCTTTGGGGTGACCGGGGCCAACGTCCTGACTTTC	-	-	TRBJ2-6	TRBV5-1
CASSESEAGGRNEQFF	TGCGCCAGCAGTGAGTCCGAGGCGGGGGGGCGCAATGAGCAGTTCTTC	few	TRBD2	TRBJ2-1	TRBV10-1
CASSLLTTGELFF	TGTGCCAGCAGTTTACTCACAACCGGGGAGCTGTTTTTT	-	-	TRBJ2-2	TRBV28
CASSYGVSTDTQYF	TGCGCCAGCAGCTATGGGGTTTCCACAGATACGCAGTATTTT	few	-	TRBJ2-3	TRBV5-1
CSANRLAESYEQYF	TGCAGTGCTAACCGACTAGCGGAATCCTACGAGCAGTACTTC	-	TRBD2	TRBJ2-7	TRBV20-1
CSARPASGSSTDTQYF	TGCAGTGCTAGGCCAGCTAGCGGGAGTAGCACAGATACGCAGTATTTT	few	TRBD2	TRBJ2-3	TRBV20-1
CSGGRGNTEAFF	TGCAGCGGAGGGAGGGGTAACACTGAAGCTTTCTTT	-	-	TRBJ1-1	TRBV29-1
CASTGTVKLGNQPQHF	TGTGCCAGTACCGGGACGGTGAAATTGGGCAATCAGCCCCAGCATTTT	-	-	TRBJ1-5	TRBV19
CSESGGARKETQYF	TGCAGCGAGTCCGGGGGGGCTCGCAAAGAGACCCAGTACTTC	many	TRBD2	TRBJ2-5	TRBV29-1
CASSHGTSYEQYF	TGTGCCAGCAGCCACGGGACTTCCTACGAGCAGTACTTC	few	-	TRBJ2-7	TRBV11-2
CSARGGDFQETQFF	TGCAGTGCTAGAGGGGGGGATTTCCAAGAGACCCAGTTCTTC	few	-	TRBJ2-1	TRBV20-1
CASSLGVPGSQYF	TGTGCCAGCAGCTTAGGTGTCCCGGGTTCCCAGTACTTC	many	-	TRBJ2-5	TRBV7-9
CATSDLGGIAGELFF	TGTGCCACCAGTGATTTAGGGGGCATCGCCGGGGAGCTGTTTTTT	few	TRBD1	TRBJ2-2	TRBV24-1
CASRGYAGEAFF	TGTGCCAGCAGGGGATACGCGGGCGAAGCTTTCTTT	-	-	TRBJ1-1	TRBV12-3/TRBV12-4
CSASNPLADTQYF	TGCAGTGCTAGTAACCCGTTGGCAGATACGCAGTATTTT	-	-	TRBJ2-3	TRBV20-1
CASSTPGAEFSGANVLTF	TGTGCCAGTAGCACCCCCGGAGCTGAATTCTCTGGGGCCAACGTCCTGACTTTC	-	-	TRBJ2-6	TRBV7-9
CSSSGNNPNYGYTF	TGCAGCTCCTCGGGGAACAACCCGAACTATGGCTACACCTTC	few	-	TRBJ1-2	TRBV29-1
CASSDSGVGAEKLFF	TGTGCCAGCAGCGATAGCGGGGTCGGCGCTGAAAAACTGTTTTTT	-	-	TRBJ1-4	TRBV2
CASSFFGMRQGSYEQYF	TGTGCCAGCAGTTTTTTCGGTATGAGACAGGGGTCCTACGAGCAGTACTTC	-	TRBD1	TRBJ2-7	TRBV12-3/TRBV12-4
CASSQATGQGTETQYF	TGTGCCAGCAGCCAAGCAACCGGACAGGGAACCGAGACCCAGTACTTC	-	TRBD1	TRBJ2-5	TRBV4-2
CASSTQEQETQYF	TGTGCCAGCAGCACACAAGAACAAGAGACCCAGTACTTC	many	-	TRBJ2-5	TRBV7-6
CASSLVGAIYTQYF	TGTGCCAGCAGCTTAGTAGGGGCGATATATACGCAGTATTTT	-	-	TRBJ2-3	TRBV11-2
CSASRGQGVPTEKLFF	TGCAGTGCTAGTAGAGGGCAGGGGGTTCCAACCGAAAAACTGTTTTTT	-	TRBD1	TRBJ1-4	TRBV20-1
CAISEAGRGTDTQYF	TGTGCCATCAGTGAGGCCGGGAGAGGGACAGATACGCAGTATTTT	-	-	TRBJ2-3	TRBV10-3
CASSASSGNTIYF	TGTGCCAGCAGTGCTAGCTCTGGAAACACCATATATTTT	-	-	TRBJ1-3	TRBV2
CSAMGGERTPYNEQFF	TGCAGTGCCATGGGGGGAGAGCGGACCCCCTACAATGAGCAGTTCTTC	-	-	TRBJ2-1	TRBV20-1
CASSFTRAATNEKLFF	TGCGCCAGCAGCTTTACCAGGGCAGCAACTAATGAAAAACTGTTTTTT	-	-	TRBJ1-4	TRBV4-1